The present TCR beta chain was sequenced within a study of T cells in Graves' hyperthyroidism and ophthalmopathy. TCR beta CDR3 sequences were amplified from RNA transcripts. First-round RT-PCR of the TCR CDR3 relied on the HTBI primer set. One entry per CDR3 protein, called by TCRdb with MiXCR from the multiplex PCR reads. The data hold a few hundred thousand distinct CDR3 sequences, with approximately 13% observed a single time. Germline CDR1 is LNHDA and CDR2 is SQIVND (reference sequence). The CDR3 contains 13 residues. V dropped 5 bases and J dropped 5; count of bases not matched to a gene: 5. In its sample, this clonotype was seen many times.

The clonotype comes from a woman in her thirties with Graves' hyperthyroidism that later progressed to Graves' ophthalmopathy. The sequencing input was blood. The chain has TRBV19 and TRBJ1-2, with 7 bases identical to TRBD1. The CDR3 DNA follows: TGTGCCAGTAGTCCCGGGACAGCTTATGGCTACACCTTC. Its translation is CASSPGTAYGYTF.